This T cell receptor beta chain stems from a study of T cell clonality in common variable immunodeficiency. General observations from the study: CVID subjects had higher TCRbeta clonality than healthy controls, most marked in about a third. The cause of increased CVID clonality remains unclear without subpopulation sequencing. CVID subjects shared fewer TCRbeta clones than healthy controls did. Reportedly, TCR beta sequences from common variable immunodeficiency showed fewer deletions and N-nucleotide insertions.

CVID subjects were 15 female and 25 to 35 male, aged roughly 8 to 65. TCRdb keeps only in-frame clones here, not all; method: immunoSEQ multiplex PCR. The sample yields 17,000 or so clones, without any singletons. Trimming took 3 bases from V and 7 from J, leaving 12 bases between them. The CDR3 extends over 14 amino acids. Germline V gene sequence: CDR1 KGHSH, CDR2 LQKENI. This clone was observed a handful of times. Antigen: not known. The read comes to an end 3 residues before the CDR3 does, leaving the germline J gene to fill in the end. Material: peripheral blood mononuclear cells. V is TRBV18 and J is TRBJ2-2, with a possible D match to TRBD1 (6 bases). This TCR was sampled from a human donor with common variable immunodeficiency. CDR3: CASSPYRVGGELFF. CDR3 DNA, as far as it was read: TGTGCCAGCTCACCCTACAGGGTTGGCGGGGAG.